Presented here are 25 T cell receptor beta chains from one specimen sequenced in a study of blood T cell repertoires in COVID-19 (dated by TCRdb to between 2020 and 2021). The library was prepared using the immunoSEQ multiplex PCR assay. TCRdb took this table from immuneACCESS and kept in-frame rearrangements with V and J called. Such tables lack part of the clones; where checked against another copy, unresolved V genes explain under half of the gap, and the rest is unexplained. The sample records over 55,000 clones, around 80% of which are singletons. Roughly 13% of the sample is taken by the ten largest. The sample was peripheral blood. The receptors stem from an elderly woman with acute or convalescent COVID-19.

This chain links TRBV6-5 with TRBJ2-5; D may be TRBD1 (6 bases). The CDR3 loop spans 13 amino acids. Germline V lookup: CDR1 MNHEY, CDR2 SVGAGI. V gave up 6 bases and J gave up 1 base, with 9 bases separating them. The CDR3 region is CASRRTAQETQYF. CDR3 coding DNA: TGTGCCAGCAGGCGGACAGCCCAAGAGACCCAGTACTTC.

This chain joins TRBV4-1 and TRBJ1-1; D gene ambiguous. V lost 4 bases to trimming and J lost 1 base, with 10 bases between them. CDR1 and CDR2 (germline): MGHRA, YSYEKL. The CDR3 consists of 14 residues. As DNA, the CDR3 is TGCGCCAGCAGCCCCGCGGCTCGGAACACTGAAGCTTTCTTT. Translated, it gives CASSPAARNTEAFF.

V gene TRBV2 combines with J gene TRBJ2-7, with D perhaps matching TRBD2 (5 bases). The germline V and J ends were trimmed by 7 bases and 4 bases, with 11 bases remaining between them. The CDR3 contains 12 residues. CDR1 and CDR2 (germline): SNHLY, FYNNEI. The DNA of the CDR3 is TGTGCCAGCACCGGCGGGTTATACGAGCAGTACTTC. This translates into CASTGGLYEQYF.

The V gene is TRBV19, the J gene TRBJ2-4; TRBD2 might be the D (5 bases). This CDR3 region has 16 residues. Trimming pared 2 bases from V and 3 bases from J, leaving 14 bases between. CDR1 and CDR2 from the germline V gene are LNHDA and SQIVND (reference sequence). The CDR3 loop reads CASSISWGELKNIQYF. The CDR3 region has the DNA TGTGCCAGTAGTATATCGTGGGGAGAGCTCAAAAACATTCAGTACTTC.

This chain links TRBV7-2 with TRBJ2-7; D gene unclear. Trimming removed 3 bases at V and 6 bases at J, with 18 bases between. Germline assignment: CDR1 SGHTA and CDR2 FQGNSA. The CDR3 is 15 residues long. The CDR3 loop is CASSFRGGSVGEQYF. The CDR3 DNA reads TGTGCCAGCAGCTTCCGAGGTGGATCCGTAGGCGAGCAGTACTTC.

The chain is built from TRBV12-3 or TRBV12-4 and TRBJ2-7; no definite D call. V was shortened by 5 bases and J by 0 bases, with 8 bases between the two germline ends. The CDR3 extends over 13 amino acids. CDR3 in DNA: TGTGCCAGCAGTACAGCCTTCTCCTACGAGCAGTACTTC. This gives the protein CASSTAFSYEQYF.

V is TRBV12-3 or TRBV12-4 and J is TRBJ2-3, with TRBD1 identical over 7 bases. This CDR3 spans 13 amino acids. With 7 bases clipped from V and 1 base from J, the junction kept 2 bases outside the gene matches. The CDR3 DNA reads as TGTGCCAGCACTGACAGGGGCACAGATACGCAGTATTTT. Protein: CASTDRGTDTQYF.

This chain uses TRBV27 with TRBJ2-1, with D possibly being TRBD2 (6 bases). This CDR3 spans 16 amino acids. Germline CDR1 reads MNHEY; CDR2 reads SMNVEV (reference sequence). The V and J ends lost 1 base and 5 bases respectively, with 15 bases between them. The CDR3 DNA reads as TGTGCCAGCAGTTTATATGGCGGGATGACTAACAATGAGCAGTTCTTC. This translates into CASSLYGGMTNNEQFF.

The chain couples TRBV25-1 to TRBJ1-5, with a tentative D call TRBD1 (6 bases). Per germline, CDR1 MGHDK and CDR2 SYGVNS. V lost 2 bases and J 4 bases, leaving 12 bases between the germline ends. The CDR3 has 15 amino acids. The CDR3 spells CASSEQGRGNQPQHF. The DNA of the CDR3 is TGTGCCAGCAGTGAACAGGGGCGAGGGAATCAGCCCCAGCATTTT.

The chain recombines TRBV24-1 with TRBJ2-2; 11 bases are shared with TRBD2. V shed 8 bases and J 6 bases; nucleotides not matched to a gene: 4. The CDR3 is 14 amino acids. The germline gives CDR1 KGHDR, CDR2 SFDVKD. The CDR3 bases are TGTGCCACCATGCTAGCGGGAGGATCCGGGGAGCTGTTTTTT. Residues: CATMLAGGSGELFF.

J is TRBJ1-1 and V is TRBV5-4; D possibly corresponds to TRBD1 (5 bases). Germline V gene lookup returns CDR1 SGHNT and CDR2 YYREEE (reference sequence). V gave up 5 bases and J gave up 3 bases, with 14 bases separating them. The CDR3 is made up of 14 amino acids. Here the CDR3 reads CASRNGGSDTEAFF. For the CDR3, the DNA is TGTGCCAGCAGAAACGGGGGTTCGGACACTGAAGCTTTCTTT.

The gene calls are TRBV12-5 and TRBJ2-2, with 9 bases identical to TRBD1. J gave up 0 bases and V 0 bases, and 11 bases lay outside the gene matches. The CDR3 length is 20 residues. CDR1 is LGHNT and CDR2 is FRNRAP in the germline V gene. The CDR3 is CASGLVRYRGRISNTGELFF. As DNA, the CDR3 is TGTGCTAGTGGTTTGGTACGTTACAGGGGGCGAATATCGAACACCGGGGAGCTGTTTTTT. The entire variable domain, with the rest obtained from reference TRBV12-5 and TRBJ2-2, is as follows: DARVTQTPRHKVTEMGQEVTMRCQPILGHNTVFWYRQTMMQGLELLAYFRNRAPLDDSGMPKDRFSAEMPDATLATLKIQPSEPRDSAVYFCASGLVRYRGRISNTGELFFGEGSRLTVL.

J is TRBJ1-2 and V is TRBV19, with TRBD1 matching 7 bases. In germline, CDR1 is LNHDA, CDR2 SQIVND (reference sequence). V lost 5 bases and J lost 4; bases outside the gene matches: 7. This CDR3 comprises 14 residues. CDR3 sequence (DNA): TGTGCCAGTAGTGGTCCGACAGGGTCCTATGGCTACACCTTC. Amino acids: CASSGPTGSYGYTF.

V is TRBV2 and J is TRBJ2-1; 8 positions agree with TRBD1. V lost 3 bases and J lost 7; bases outside the gene matches: 8. Germline V CDR1 and CDR2: SNHLY, FYNNEI. The CDR3 is 15 residues long. CDR3 DNA: TGTGCCAGCAGTGAGGGGACTTACAGGGGGAATGAGCAGTTCTTC. Translation: CASSEGTYRGNEQFF.

The gene calls are TRBV28 and TRBJ2-7; 14 nucleotides align to TRBD2. The CDR3 is 16 amino acids. Germline values: CDR1 MDHEN, CDR2 SYDVKM. The V gene end was trimmed by 5 bases and the J gene end by 4 bases; junction bases not matched to a gene: 7. The CDR3 reads CASSLRTSGRMYEQYF. Here the CDR3 DNA reads TGTGCCAGCAGTCTCCGGACTAGCGGGAGGATGTACGAGCAGTACTTC.

The rearrangement joins TRBV29-1 to TRBJ2-2; D not certain. The CDR3 runs 13 residues. Germline values: CDR1 SQVTM, CDR2 ANQGSEA. Trimming took 7 bases from V and 3 from J, leaving 12 bases between them. CDR3 coding DNA: TGCAGCGCGCTACTCTATTACACCGGGGAGCTGTTTTTT. Translating gives CSALLYYTGELFF.

This clone was detected only once. The CDR3 sequence is CASSYSQGGMNTEAFF. CDR3 sequence (DNA): TGTGCCAGCAGTTACTCGCAGGGAGGCATGAACACTGAAGCTTTCTTT. The chain combines TRBV6-5 with TRBJ1-1; a possible D gene is TRBD1 (5 bases). The germline V gene has CDR1 MNHEY and CDR2 SVGAGI. This CDR3 is built from 16 residues. V was pared by 0 bases and J by 0 bases, with 11 bases between.

The chain uses TRBV5-4 and TRBJ1-1; no clear D gene. V shed 0 bases and J shed 0 bases, with 3 bases lying between them. Germline V gives CDR1 SGHNT, CDR2 YYREEE (reference sequence). The CDR3 runs to 13 residues. CDR3 bases: TGTGCCAGCAGCTTGGGGCTGAACACTGAAGCTTTCTTT. This encodes CASSLGLNTEAFF.

The V gene is TRBV5-1, the J gene TRBJ2-1; 10 bases are shared with TRBD2. Trimming at V came to 0 bases and at J to 6 bases, leaving 12 bases not matched to a gene. CDR1 and CDR2 (germline): SGHRS, YFSETQ. The CDR3 covers 18 residues. This CDR3 is CASSLGFASGRYPNEQFF. CDR3 DNA: TGCGCCAGCAGCTTGGGATTCGCTAGCGGGAGATATCCCAATGAGCAGTTCTTC.

V is TRBV19 and J is TRBJ1-5, with D tentatively TRBD1 (6 bases). In germline, CDR1 is LNHDA, CDR2 SQIVND (reference sequence). The V end lost 7 bases, the J end lost 1 base, and 14 bases lay between the germline ends. The CDR3 runs to 15 residues. The CDR3 bases are TGTGCCAGTACTTACAGGGTGGACAGCAATCAGCCCCAGCATTTT. Its translation: CASTYRVDSNQPQHF.

This rearrangement joins TRBV12-3 or TRBV12-4 to TRBJ1-5; D not resolved. V gave up 6 bases and J gave up 9 bases, with 12 bases separating them. This CDR3 spans 12 amino acids. CDR3 DNA: TGTGCCAGCAGCCCAACACGGGGGCCCCAGCATTTT. Protein: CASSPTRGPQHF.

CDR3 in amino acids: CSVGLLAGAADTQYF. CDR3 nucleotides: TGCAGCGTTGGGCTATTAGCGGGAGCGGCAGATACGCAGTATTTT. This chain uses TRBV29-1 with TRBJ2-3, with 9 bases aligning to TRBD2. CDR1 SQVTM and CDR2 ANQGSEA come from the germline V gene. With 4 bases clipped from V and 4 bases from J, the junction kept 9 bases outside the gene matches. This CDR3 has 15 residues.

V and J are TRBV29-1 and TRBJ2-7; 9 nucleotides match TRBD1. Germline loops: CDR1 SQVTM, CDR2 ANQGSEA. V shed 4 bases, J shed 1 base, and the junction held 5 bases outside the gene matches. This CDR3 region has 14 residues. In nucleotides, the CDR3 is TGCAGCGTTGGTACAGGGGGCTCATCCTACGAGCAGTACTTC. This sequence encodes CSVGTGGSSYEQYF.

This clone was counted only a few times. The CDR3 loop is CASSLWRFGTQYF. In DNA form, the CDR3 reads TGTGCCAGCAGCTTGTGGAGGTTCGGTACGCAGTATTTT. The chain has TRBV5-6 and TRBJ2-3; TRBD2 might be the D (5 bases). The germline V gene has CDR1 SGHDT and CDR2 YYEEEE. This CDR3 has 13 amino acids. Trimming removed 1 base at V and 8 bases at J, with 11 bases between. The entire variable domain, with the rest obtained from reference TRBV5-6 and TRBJ2-3, is as follows: DAGVTQSPTHLIKTRGQQVTLRCSPKSGHDTVSWYQQALGQGPQFIFQYYEEEERQRGNFPDRFSGHQFPNYSSELNVNALLLGDSALYLCASSLWRFGTQYFGPGTRLTVL.

The chain carries TRBV10-3 and TRBJ2-1; the match to TRBD2 covers 9 bases. Germline CDR1 reads ENHRY; CDR2 reads SYGVKD. J gave up 6 bases and V 7 bases, and 7 bases lay outside the gene matches. The CDR3 contains 14 residues. In nucleotides, the CDR3 is TGTGCCATCATAGCGGGAGCAACCGGCAATGAGCAGTTCTTC. Translated: CAIIAGATGNEQFF.